These 16 T cell receptor beta chains were sequenced from one sample in a study of blood T cell repertoires in COVID-19. Method: immunoSEQ multiplex PCR; TCRdb's copy keeps in-frame clones and lacks some. The profile covers approximately 140,000 clones, with roughly 80% appearing a single time and approximately 5% taken by the ten largest. Sequenced sample: PBMCs or T cells enriched from blood (not recorded which). The receptor source for this set is a man aged 35-49 years with acute COVID-19.

This clone was counted between two and nine times. V gene TRBV10-3 combines with J gene TRBJ1-1; D might be TRBD1 (6 bases). CDR1 is ENHRY and CDR2 is SYGVKD in the germline V gene. The CDR3 extends over 14 amino acids. Trimming left V 10 bases short and J 7 bases short, with 22 bases between. The CDR3 loop is CATIESGTLGEAFF. The CDR3 DNA is TGTGCCACTATTGAATCCGGGACACTCGGTGAAGCTTTCTTT.

The CDR3: CASSESQGVYEQYF. CDR3 in DNA: TGTGCCAGCAGTGAATCGCAGGGGGTCTACGAGCAGTACTTC. This sequence joins TRBV2 and TRBJ2-7, with 7 positions matching TRBD1. Germline V gene lookup returns CDR1 SNHLY and CDR2 FYNNEI. Germline trimming cut 2 bases from V and 3 bases from J; bases unmatched to any gene: 4. The CDR3 consists of 14 residues.

The rearrangement uses TRBV5-1 and TRBJ2-7, with 8 bases matching TRBD1. This CDR3 comprises 15 residues. The V and J ends lost 4 bases and 1 base, in that order; junction bases with no gene match: 7. Germline CDR1 SGHRS, CDR2 YFSETQ. CDR3 sequence: CASSVDRGISYEQYF. The DNA for the CDR3 is TGCGCCAGCAGCGTCGACAGGGGAATATCCTACGAGCAGTACTTC.

The chain links TRBV10-1 to TRBJ2-2; 8 positions agree with TRBD2. V gave up 8 bases and J gave up 3 bases; unmatched junction bases: 14. The germline V gene has CDR1 WNHNN and CDR2 SYGVQD (reference sequence). The CDR3 runs to 17 residues. CDR3 loop: CASGPAGDPRDTGELFF. DNA of the CDR3: TGCGCCAGCGGGCCAGCGGGGGATCCAAGGGACACCGGGGAGCTGTTTTTT.

This chain's CDR3 is CASSPFADRSSTDTQYF. CDR3 nucleotides: TGCGCCAGCAGCCCCTTCGCCGACAGATCTAGCACAGATACGCAGTATTTT. The gene calls are TRBV4-3 and TRBJ2-3; TRBD1 might be the D (5 bases). V lost 4 bases, J lost 0 bases, and 17 bases lay in between. Germline V gene lookup returns CDR1 LGHNA and CDR2 YSLEER. The CDR3 runs 17 residues.

This clone has only a few counts. V is TRBV3-1 (or the pseudogene TRBV3-2) and J is TRBJ1-2; D is undetermined. The CDR3 runs 13 residues. V lost 4 bases to trimming and J lost 8 bases, with 14 bases between them. CDR1 and CDR2 (germline): LGHDT, YNNKEL (reference sequence). CDR3: CASSPHPSEGYTF. The DNA of the CDR3 is TGTGCCAGCAGCCCCCATCCTTCGGAGGGCTACACCTTC.

This chain connects TRBV5-1 to TRBJ2-2; 7 nucleotides match TRBD1. Germline CDR1 SGHRS, CDR2 YFSETQ. The CDR3 is 14 residues long. V shed 0 bases, J shed 8 bases, and the junction held 4 bases outside the gene matches. CDR3 sequence (DNA): TGCGCCAGCAGCTTGGCCAGGGGGTCTGGGGAGCTGTTTTTT. Its protein is CASSLARGSGELFF.

This chain joins TRBV30 and TRBJ1-1, with 7 nucleotides matching TRBD1. The V segment lost 4 bases and the J segment 8 bases; nucleotides outside the gene matches: 13. From germline, CDR1 is GTSNPN and CDR2 SVGIG (reference sequence). The CDR3 sequence is 14 residues long. In DNA form, the CDR3 reads TGTGCCTGGAATACAGGGGCGCAGGGGAGCGAAGCTTTCTTT. Encoded protein: CAWNTGAQGSEAFF. Filled out from reference TRBV30 and TRBJ1-1, the complete variable domain reads SQTIHQWPATLVQPVGSPLSLECTVEGTSNPNLYWYRQAAGRGLQLLFYSVGIGQISSEVPQNLSASRPQDRQFILSSKKLLLSDSGFYLCAWNTGAQGSEAFFGQGTRLTVV.

The rearrangement links TRBV4-2 to TRBJ2-4; 7 positions match TRBD2. V lost 4 bases and J lost 8; bases outside the gene matches: 11. The germline gives CDR1 LGHNA, CDR2 YNFKEQ. The CDR3 extends over 15 amino acids. In DNA form, the CDR3 reads TGTGCCAGCAGCCGCCGGGGGACTATCAGGGACATTCAGTACTTC. Translation: CASSRRGTIRDIQYF.

The chain combines TRBV6-6 with TRBJ2-1; 11 nucleotides match TRBD2. V lost 0 bases to trimming and J lost 6 bases; unmatched junction nucleotides: 4. CDR3 size: 16 residues. The germline V gene has CDR1 MNHNY and CDR2 SVGAGI (reference sequence). CDR3: CASSYSGTSGSNEQFF. In DNA form, the CDR3 reads TGTGCCAGCAGTTACTCAGGGACTAGCGGAAGCAATGAGCAGTTCTTC.

The chain joins TRBV10-3 to TRBJ2-1, with D perhaps TRBD2 (5 bases). Germline-derived CDR1 and CDR2 are ENHRY and SYGVKD. This CDR3 contains 13 residues. Trimming left V 2 bases short and J 5 bases short, with 7 bases between. The chain's CDR3 is CAISEERDNEQFF. In DNA, the CDR3 is TGTGCCATCAGTGAGGAGAGGGACAATGAGCAGTTCTTC.

The chain has TRBV2 and TRBJ1-5; tentative D call: TRBD1 (6 bases). The CDR3 loop spans 15 amino acids. Germline CDR1 SNHLY, CDR2 FYNNEI. Trimming cost V 9 bases and J 1 base, with 16 bases left between them. CDR3 region: CASKEEGGSNQPQHF. CDR3 in DNA: TGTGCCAGTAAAGAGGAAGGGGGAAGCAATCAGCCCCAGCATTTT.

The rearrangement uses TRBV3-1 (or the pseudogene TRBV3-2) and TRBJ2-3, with 7 bases aligning to TRBD2. Per germline, CDR1 LGHDT and CDR2 YNNKEL (reference sequence). The CDR3 runs 15 residues. V trimming: 0 bases; J trimming: 4 bases; junction bases outside the gene matches: 4. The chain's CDR3 is CASSQDTAGADTQYF. CDR3 nucleotide sequence: TGTGCCAGCAGCCAAGATACGGCGGGGGCAGATACGCAGTATTTT.

This clone occurred once. The chain links TRBV3-1 (or the pseudogene TRBV3-2) to TRBJ2-2; D is ambiguous. Between the trimmed V and J ends, which lost 3 bases and 2 bases, there was a span of 10 bases. Germline V gene lookup returns CDR1 LGHDT and CDR2 YNNKEL (reference sequence). This CDR3 spans 15 amino acids. DNA for the CDR3: TGTGCCAGCAGCCAGACAACGGCCAACACCGGGGAGCTGTTTTTT. It translates to CASSQTTANTGELFF.

The chain joins TRBV27 to TRBJ2-2; a possible D gene is TRBD2 (6 bases). Germline loops: CDR1 MNHEY, CDR2 SMNVEV (reference sequence). CDR3 length equals 19 residues. Trimming pared 0 bases from V and 4 bases from J, leaving 21 bases between. The CDR3 loop is CASSLSVYGGLSGTGELFF. The CDR3 coding sequence is TGTGCCAGCAGTTTATCCGTATATGGGGGGTTGAGTGGCACCGGGGAGCTGTTTTTT.

The V and J genes are TRBV18 and TRBJ2-7; tentative D call: TRBD2 (6 bases). From germline, CDR1 is KGHSH and CDR2 LQKENI. Trimming took 5 bases from V and 2 from J, leaving 13 bases between them. The length of the CDR3 is 14 residues. The CDR3: CASSNGRETYEQYF. DNA for the CDR3: TGTGCCAGCTCAAATGGCCGGGAGACCTACGAGCAGTACTTC.